These 24 T cell receptor beta chains were all obtained from the same sample, sequenced in a study of beta chain features in type 1 diabetes. Study results and caveats: For Type 1 diabetes patients, all four CD4+ subsets carried TCRB CDR3s that were moderately but significantly shorter.

cDNA synthesis used the whole RNA isolate, giving expressed TCRB sequences. Sequencing used immunoSEQ multiplex PCR; TCRdb keeps in-frame clones, though not all of them. The sample includes some 350,000 clones, approximately 13% of them seen just once. No cognate antigen is known for these TCRs. The sample comprised naive CD4+ T cells from blood. These TCRs come from a young woman with type 1 diabetes.

This clone turned up a few times. This chain joins TRBV28 and TRBJ1-2; perhaps TRBD1 as D (6 bases). Trimming shortened V by 5 bases and J by 4 bases, and 17 bases separated the two germline ends. This CDR3 comprises 15 residues. CDR1 is MDHEN, CDR2 SYDVKM, per germline. CDR3: CASSLPTGSSYGYTF. For the CDR3, the DNA is TGTGCCAGCAGTCTTCCGACAGGATCTAGCTATGGCTACACCTTC.

The rearrangement uses TRBV5-4 and TRBJ2-1, with 12 bases matching TRBD2. The CDR3 contains 18 residues. From germline, CDR1 is SGHNT and CDR2 YYREEE (reference sequence). Trimming cost V 4 bases and J 5 bases; bases outside gene matches: 13. The CDR3 DNA reads as TGTGCCAGCAGCCTAAAAGCTAGCGGGAGGGCCCGGGACAATGAGCAGTTCTTC. Protein: CASSLKASGRARDNEQFF.

This chain joins TRBV7-2 and TRBJ2-3; unclear D gene. The germline V and J ends were trimmed by 5 bases and 8 bases, with 14 bases remaining between them. The CDR3 extends over 13 amino acids. CDR1 is SGHTA and CDR2 is FQGNSA in the germline V gene. The CDR3 bases are TGTGCCAGCAGCCTGTGGTCGGCAGGTACGCAGTATTTT. It yields the protein CASSLWSAGTQYF.

The V call is TRBV15, the J call TRBJ2-7; D is undetermined. The CDR3 is made up of 13 amino acids. From germline, CDR1 is LNHNV and CDR2 YYDKDF (reference sequence). V lost 1 base to trimming and J lost 3 bases, with 7 bases between them. CDR3 protein: CATSRAQSYEQYV. CDR3 bases: TGTGCCACCAGCAGAGCACAGAGCTACGAGCAGTACGTC.

CDR3 region: CASIRLWNTEAFF. CDR3 coding DNA: TGTGCCAGCATTAGACTGTGGAACACTGAAGCTTTCTTT. V usage is TRBV2 and J usage is TRBJ1-1; D is unclear. Germline V gives CDR1 SNHLY, CDR2 FYNNEI. V was clipped by 7 bases and J by 1 base, with 10 bases between them. The CDR3 has 13 amino acids.

The V gene is TRBV7-9, the J gene TRBJ2-7; D may be TRBD2 (6 bases). This CDR3 contains 13 residues. Germline loops: CDR1 SEHNR, CDR2 FQNEAQ (reference sequence). Trimming pared 5 bases from V and 2 bases from J, leaving 10 bases between. This CDR3 is CASSRDSAYEQYV. CDR3 coding DNA: TGTGCCAGCAGCCGGGACTCAGCCTACGAGCAGTACGTC.

This clone was found a few times. This chain connects TRBV6-6 to TRBJ2-1; no definite D call. The CDR3 is made up of 15 amino acids. Trimming stripped 2 bases from V and 6 bases from J, with 14 bases between. The germline V gene encodes CDR1 MNHNY and CDR2 SVGAGI (reference sequence). The CDR3 region has the DNA TGTGCCAGCAGTTACCAGTCTAGTAGCCGCAATGAGCAGTTCTTC. This encodes CASSYQSSSRNEQFF.

This clone occurred a few times. The CDR3 nucleotides read TGTGCCAGCAGCGTTCCATATAGCGGGAGGACCAACGAGCAGTACTTC. It is translated as CASSVPYSGRTNEQYF. The chain uses TRBV28 and TRBJ2-7, with 10 bases matching TRBD2. Germline V gene data show CDR1 as MDHEN and CDR2 as SYDVKM. This CDR3 region has 16 residues. V trimming: 6 bases; J trimming: 5 bases; junction bases outside the gene matches: 13. The complete variable domain, with remaining parts taken from reference TRBV28 and TRBJ2-7, reads DVKVTQSSRYLVKRTGEKVFLECVQDMDHENMFWYRQDPGLGLRLIYFSYDVKMKEKGDIPEGYSVSREKKERFSLILESASTNQTSMYLCASSVPYSGRTNEQYFGPGTRLTVT.

The chain couples TRBV9 to TRBJ2-7; 9 bases line up with TRBD1. V was clipped by 0 bases and J by 6 bases; unmatched bases: 7. CDR1 SGDLS and CDR2 YYNGEE come from the germline V gene. This CDR3 is 15 amino acids long. CDR3 protein: CASSVEPTGGGEQYF. CDR3 in DNA: TGTGCCAGCAGCGTAGAGCCGACAGGGGGGGGCGAGCAGTACTTC.

The V call is TRBV12-5, the J call TRBJ1-5, with D perhaps TRBD1 (6 bases). The ends were cut back, 3 bases at V and 0 bases at J, with 12 bases in the middle. CDR1 is LGHNT and CDR2 is FRNRAP in the germline V gene. This CDR3 is built from 16 residues. The CDR3 spells CASGLGGSDSNQPQHF. The CDR3 DNA is TGTGCTAGTGGTTTAGGGGGATCAGATAGCAATCAGCCCCAGCATTTT.

The CDR3 DNA is TGCGCCAGCAGCCCACTAGCGGGAGGGCCACAGACCCAGTACTTC. Translation gives CASSPLAGGPQTQYF. The chain is built from TRBV5-1 and TRBJ2-5; 13 bases map to TRBD2. Trimming took 4 bases from V and 6 from J; bases not matched to a gene: 6. Germline CDR1 reads SGHRS; CDR2 reads YFSETQ. This CDR3 has 15 residues. Supplemented by reference TRBV5-1 and TRBJ2-5, the full variable domain reads KAGVTQTPRYLIKTRGQQVTLSCSPISGHRSVSWYQQTPGQGLQFLFEYFSETQRNKGNFPGRFSGRQFSNSRSEMNVSTLELGDSALYLCASSPLAGGPQTQYFGPGTRLLVL.

The rearrangement joins TRBV27 to TRBJ2-2; 14 bases align to TRBD2. Trimming cost V 5 bases and J 8 bases; bases outside gene matches: 7. Germline V gives CDR1 MNHEY, CDR2 SMNVEV (reference sequence). The CDR3 is made up of 16 amino acids. The CDR3 DNA reads as TGTGCCAGCAGTCCCGGGACTAGCGGGAGTCGGGGGGAGCTGTTTTTT. Its translation: CASSPGTSGSRGELFF.

The rearrangement joins TRBV7-9 to TRBJ2-3, with D perhaps matching TRBD2 (5 bases). Trimming took off 5 bases at V and 2 bases at J, with 8 bases between the two ends. The CDR3 runs to 13 residues. The germline V gene encodes CDR1 SEHNR and CDR2 FQNEAQ (reference sequence). In DNA form, the CDR3 reads TGTGCCAGCAGCCCTAGCTCCACAGATACGCAGTATTTT. Residues: CASSPSSTDTQYF.

A note on this clone: A junction end diverges from the germline sequence, so it may reflect a read error. Different DNA sequences within this sample yield the same CDR3. The V call is TRBV11-2, the J call TRBJ2-3; TRBD2 matches at 8 bases. The CDR3 has 15 residues. Germline values: CDR1 SGHAT, CDR2 FQNNGV. This CDR3 reads CASSSTSGSRDTQYF. The CDR3 bases are TGTGCCAGCAGCTCCACCAGCGGGAGCAGAGATACGCAGTATTTT.

V is TRBV30 and J is TRBJ1-5, with a weak D call TRBD1 (6 bases). The CDR3 extends over 14 amino acids. The V and J ends lost 2 bases and 6 bases respectively, with 14 bases between them. The germline V gene encodes CDR1 GTSNPN and CDR2 SVGIG (reference sequence). The CDR3 sequence: CAWSIGGGLQPQHF. In DNA form, the CDR3 reads TGTGCCTGGAGTATAGGCGGGGGGCTTCAGCCCCAGCATTTT.

This sequence joins TRBV5-1 and TRBJ2-7; the D is unclear. Looked up from germline, CDR1 is SGHRS and CDR2 is YFSETQ. This CDR3 has 14 amino acids. V lost 0 bases to trimming and J lost 1 base, with 8 bases between them. The DNA for the CDR3 is TGCGCCAGCAGCTTGGTGCTCGGTTCCTACGAGCAGTACTTC. Protein: CASSLVLGSYEQYF.

The rearrangement uses TRBV7-9 and TRBJ2-1; 8 bases match TRBD2. Germline V gives CDR1 SEHNR, CDR2 FQNEAQ (reference sequence). J was trimmed by 7 bases and V by 5 bases; bases with no gene match: 7. The CDR3 contains 14 residues. The CDR3 is CASSPGLANNEQFF. DNA of the CDR3: TGTGCCAGCAGCCCCGGACTAGCCAATAATGAGCAGTTCTTC.

The chain joins TRBV18 to TRBJ2-1; 9 bases align to TRBD2. The CDR3 has 16 amino acids. Germline assignment: CDR1 KGHSH and CDR2 LQKENI. The V gene end was trimmed by 3 bases and the J gene end by 5 bases; junction bases not matched to a gene: 8. Written as DNA, the CDR3 is TGTGCCAGCTCACCCCTACTAGCGGGCTCGAACAATGAGCAGTTCTTC. Translating it yields CASSPLLAGSNNEQFF. Variable domain in full (rest from reference TRBV18 and TRBJ2-1): NAGVMQNPRHLVRRRGQEARLRCSPMKGHSHVYWYRQLPEEGLKFMVYLQKENIIDESGMPKERFSAEFPKEGPSILRIQQVVRGDSAAYFCASSPLLAGSNNEQFFGPGTRLTVL.

This clone turned up a few times. The rearrangement joins TRBV5-1 to TRBJ2-1; 7 bases agree with TRBD1. This CDR3 has 14 amino acids. J lost 9 bases, V lost 0 bases, and 6 bases had no gene match. Per germline, CDR1 SGHRS and CDR2 YFSETQ. CDR3 sequence: CASSLDIGGGEQFF. The CDR3 DNA reads as TGCGCCAGCAGCTTGGACATAGGGGGCGGTGAGCAGTTCTTC.

In its sample, this clone was seen a few times. The V call is TRBV4-2, the J call TRBJ2-5, with a tentative D call TRBD2 (6 bases). The germline V and J ends were trimmed by 4 bases and 4 bases, with 16 bases remaining between them. The CDR3 sequence is 15 residues long. In germline, CDR1 is LGHNA, CDR2 YNFKEQ. CDR3: CASSPGGDPRETQYF. The CDR3 DNA reads as TGTGCCAGCAGCCCCGGGGGTGACCCCCGAGAGACCCAGTACTTC.

Only a few counts were recorded for this clone. The chain is built from TRBV30 and TRBJ2-3; 11 nucleotides line up with TRBD2. With V trimmed by 1 base and J by 0 bases, 6 bases remained unmatched. In germline, CDR1 is GTSNPN, CDR2 SVGIG (reference sequence). The CDR3 runs 17 residues. The CDR3 region has the DNA TGTGCCTGGAGTGAGGGACTAGCGGTCTATAGCACAGATACGCAGTATTTT. This codes for CAWSEGLAVYSTDTQYF.

Here the CDR3 reads CASTSTGTVYGYTF. CDR3 sequence (DNA): TGTGCCAGCACCTCAACCGGGACAGTCTATGGCTACACCTTC. The chain employs TRBV7-9 and TRBJ1-2; 7 nucleotides line up with TRBD1. Germline V gene lookup returns CDR1 SEHNR and CDR2 FQNEAQ (reference sequence). The CDR3 length is 14 residues. Trimming took 7 bases from V and 4 from J; bases not matched to a gene: 9.

This clone was counted between two and nine times. The genes are TRBV28 and TRBJ2-1; 11 positions agree with TRBD2. CDR1 is MDHEN, CDR2 SYDVKM, per germline. V lost 6 bases and J lost 7; bases outside the gene matches: 8. This CDR3 is built from 15 residues. CDR3 sequence (DNA): TGTGCCAGCAGACCTGGGACTAGCGGTGGGAATGAGCAGTTCTTC. This gives the protein CASRPGTSGGNEQFF.

J is TRBJ2-7 and V is TRBV7-2; 13 bases align to TRBD2. Per germline, CDR1 SGHTA and CDR2 FQGNSA. With V trimmed by 7 bases and J by 10 bases, 7 bases remained unmatched. CDR3 size: 13 residues. In DNA, the CDR3 is TGTGCCAGCACCGGGACTAGCGGGACACGTCAGTACTTC. Its protein is CASTGTSGTRQYF.